What follows are 18 T cell receptor beta chains derived from one specimen sequenced in a study of glioma-infiltrating T cells. Using RNA template, CDR3s of TCR alpha and beta were amplified with iRepertoire arm-PCR. TCRdb re-called the multiplex PCR reads through MiXCR, storing one row per CDR3 protein. The sample includes about 99,000 distinct CDR3 sequences, about 30% of them seen just once. The specimen sequenced was glioma tissue, nonneoplastic brain tissue, or PBMCs (not recorded which). The receptor set was obtained from a human donor with low-grade glioma or glioblastoma, undergoing nonglioma brain surgery, or in good health (not recorded which).

The sample holds many counts of this clonotype. The J gene is TRBJ1-2, the V gene TRBV6-2 or TRBV6-3, with 7 bases matching TRBD1. The CDR3 extends over 13 amino acids. Germline CDR1 and CDR2: MNHEY and SVGEGT. The V gene end was trimmed by 6 bases and the J gene end by 7 bases; junction bases not matched to a gene: 8. CDR3 protein: CASSRSTGSGYTF. In nucleotides, the CDR3 is TGTGCCAGCAGCAGATCGACAGGGTCTGGCTACACCTTC.

As concerns this clonotype: This may be a read error, as it is one base from a much larger clone. The chain is built from TRBV11-2 and TRBJ2-1; 10 bases align to TRBD2. This CDR3 has 15 residues. Germline V lookup: CDR1 SGHAT, CDR2 FQNNGV. The CDR3 sequence is CASSSTSGVGNEQSF. DNA of the CDR3: TGTGCCAGCAGCTCCACTAGCGGGGTGGGAAATGAGCAGTCCTTC.

Many counts were recorded for this clonotype. J is TRBJ2-3 and V is TRBV15, with no clear D. V lost 0 bases and J 3 bases, leaving 7 bases between the germline ends. The CDR3 contains 14 residues. Germline V lookup: CDR1 LNHNV, CDR2 YYDKDF (reference sequence). In DNA, the CDR3 is TGTGCCACCAGCAGAGATAAGGGAACAGATACGCAGTATTTT. Encoded protein: CATSRDKGTDTQYF.

The chain employs TRBV10-3 and TRBJ1-3; tentative D call: TRBD1 (5 bases). Germline assignment: CDR1 ENHRY and CDR2 SYGVKD. Between the trimmed V and J ends, which lost 3 bases and 0 bases, there was a span of 12 bases. The CDR3 spans 16 residues. The CDR3 DNA reads TGTGCCATCAGTGAACTAAGGGGTAACTCTGGAAACACCATATATTTT. It yields the protein CAISELRGNSGNTIYF.

This clonotype was observed at least ten times. This chain links TRBV6-1 with TRBJ2-1; D is ambiguous. The CDR3 has 13 residues. CDR1 and CDR2 from the germline V gene are MNHNS and SASEGT. The V and J ends lost 2 bases and 12 bases respectively, with 14 bases between them. The CDR3 DNA is TGTGCCAGCAGTGAAAGAATAGGGTTAGGGCAGTTCTTC. It encodes CASSERIGLGQFF.

As to this clonotype: This may be a read error: a much more frequent sequence differs by one nucleotide. In DNA, the CDR3 is TGTGCCAGAAGTGGGGGGGCTGAAGCTTTCTTT. It codes for CARSGGAEAFF. The V gene is TRBV2, the J gene TRBJ1-1, with D possibly matching TRBD1 (5 bases). The length of the CDR3 is 11 residues. Per germline, CDR1 SNHLY and CDR2 FYNNEI.

This clonotype was seen repeatedly, ten times or more. V is TRBV29-1 and J is TRBJ2-1; the D gene is possibly TRBD1 (5 bases). Germline V gene data show CDR1 as SQVTM and CDR2 as ANQGSEA. Trimming pared 4 bases from V and 4 bases from J, leaving 5 bases between. The CDR3 covers 11 residues. In DNA, the CDR3 is TGCAGCGTTGGACAGTACAATGAGCAGTTCTTC. This sequence encodes CSVGQYNEQFF.

Remarks on this clonotype: The junction departs from the called germline gene at one end, perhaps through a read error. The rearrangement uses TRBV6-1 and TRBJ1-1, with D unclear. From germline, CDR1 is MNHNS and CDR2 SASEGT. The CDR3 spans 14 residues. CDR3 nucleotide sequence: TGTGCCAGCAGTGAAGGGTGGGGAAAAACTGAGGCTTTCTTT. Its translation is CASSEGWGKTEAFF.

The table lists this clonotype with many counts. This rearrangement joins TRBV7-2 to TRBJ1-2; D is possibly TRBD1 (5 bases). The germline V and J ends were trimmed by 1 base and 8 bases, with 5 bases remaining between them. CDR1 is SGHTA and CDR2 is FQGNSA in the germline V gene. The length of the CDR3 is 11 residues. The CDR3 sequence is CASSLDRGYTF. DNA of the CDR3: TGTGCCAGCAGCTTAGACAGGGGCTACACCTTC.

The chain links TRBV7-2 to TRBJ1-4, with D perhaps TRBD1 (5 bases). The CDR3 consists of 13 residues. Germline CDR1 reads SGHTA; CDR2 reads FQGNSA. Trimming pared 9 bases from V and 8 bases from J, leaving 16 bases between. CDR3 coding DNA: TGTGCCAGTTCCGGCAGGGTGGGCGAAAAACTGTTTTTT. This codes for CASSGRVGEKLFF.

There are many counts of this clonotype. The J gene is TRBJ1-6, the V gene TRBV6-1; D may be TRBD1 (6 bases). Trimming stripped 6 bases from V and 8 bases from J, with 17 bases between. From germline, CDR1 is MNHNS and CDR2 SASEGT. The CDR3 runs 15 residues. CDR3 DNA sequence: TGTGCCAGCAGATATCCGGGGGCATCGGATTCACCCCTCCACTTT. This translates into CASRYPGASDSPLHF.

In its sample, this clonotype was seen many times. The V gene is TRBV28, the J gene TRBJ1-1; perhaps TRBD1 as D (6 bases). Germline V CDR1 and CDR2: MDHEN, SYDVKM. The CDR3 runs 13 residues. Trimming cost V 6 bases and J 4 bases, with 12 bases left between them. The DNA of the CDR3 is TGTGCCAGCAGGATACAGGGAGGCACTGAAGCTTTCTTT. Its protein product is CASRIQGGTEAFF.

This clonotype occurred many times. This rearrangement joins TRBV19 to TRBJ1-2, with D unresolved. The CDR3 has 12 amino acids. CDR1 and CDR2 from the germline V gene are LNHDA and SQIVND (reference sequence). Deletions cut 9 bases from V and 2 bases from J, with 10 bases between. Here the CDR3 DNA reads TGTGCCAGCAGAGTATGGAACTATGGCTACACCTTC. Translating gives CASRVWNYGYTF.

This clonotype has only a few counts. A read error may be the cause here, since a much bigger clone is one base away. J is TRBJ1-1 and V is TRBV11-3; D not resolved. CDR3 length: 11 amino acids. With 7 bases removed from V and 7 bases from J, the gap between germline ends came to 10 bases. The V gene's germline CDR1 is SGHNT and CDR2 YENEEA. CDR3 DNA sequence: TGTGCCAGCATCCCGTTTAATGAAGCTTTCTTT. Its protein product is CASIPFNEAFF.

In this sample, this clonotype turned up once. A much larger clonotype is one base distant, so this may be a read error. The chain is built from TRBV19 and TRBJ1-5; no definite D call. The CDR3 is made up of 12 amino acids. Germline V gene data show CDR1 as LNHDA and CDR2 as SQIVND (reference sequence). This CDR3 reads CASSPSTQPKHF. Here the CDR3 DNA reads TGTGCCAGTAGTCCCTCAACTCAGCCCAAGCATTTT.

This clonotype was picked up a small number of times. It may be a read error: a sequence one base away is much more abundant. J is TRBJ2-3 and V is TRBV28, with D uncertain. The CDR3 consists of 14 residues. The V gene's germline CDR1 is MDHEN and CDR2 SYDVKM. Trimming removed 6 bases from V and 0 bases from J, with 10 bases in between. CDR3 region: CASRSFLSTDTQYF. The CDR3 nucleotides read TGTGCCAGCAGATCCTTCCTCAGCACAGATACGCAGTATTTT.

This clonotype is deemed hyperexpanded. The rearrangement joins TRBV28 to TRBJ2-7; D possibly corresponds to TRBD2 (5 bases). V was pared by 3 bases and J by 0 bases, with 12 bases between. The CDR3 covers 15 residues. Germline V CDR1 and CDR2: MDHEN, SYDVKM. The CDR3 bases are TGTGCCAGCAGTTTCAGCGGCCTTAGCTCCTACGAGCAGTACTTC. It encodes CASSFSGLSSYEQYF.

Details on this clonotype: This may be a read error: a much more frequent sequence differs by one nucleotide. This chain's CDR3 is CASSDDLNYGYTF. Written as DNA, the CDR3 is TGTGCCAGCAGCGATGACCTGAACTATGGCTACACCTTC. The chain uses TRBV7-9 and TRBJ1-2, with D uncertain. V gave up 5 bases and J gave up 2 bases, with 9 bases separating them. This CDR3 spans 13 amino acids. Germline CDR1 and CDR2: SEHNR and FQNEAQ (reference sequence). Looking up the rest from reference TRBV7-9 and TRBJ1-2 gives the full variable domain: DTGVSQNPRHKITKRGQNVTFRCDPISEHNRLYWYRQTLGQGPEFLTYFQNEAQLEKSRLLSDRFSAERPKGSFSTLEIQRTEQGDSAMYLCASSDDLNYGYTFGSGTRLTVV.